This TCR beta chain was identified during a study of OX40 agonist ivuxolimab in advanced cancers. Looking at the study overall: Patients received intravenous ivuxolimab every 2 weeks at 0.01 to 10 mg/kg.

The repertoire was sequenced with immunoSEQ multiplex PCR; TCRdb's copy has only in-frame clones and lacks some. The sample contains more than 95,000 clones, 85% to 95% of which appear only once. The CDR3 runs 12 residues. Germline CDR1 SGHTS, CDR2 YDEGEE. Trimming left V 2 bases short and J 3 bases short, with 3 bases between. The source of this sequence is an adult with an advanced solid tumor such as melanoma, head and neck, liver or kidney cancer. The rearrangement links TRBV5-8 to TRBJ1-3; D is uncertain. The input for sequencing was CD4+ or CD8+ T cells sorted from blood, taken in a trial of the OX40 agonist ivuxolimab. The CDR3 protein is CASSFYGNTIYF. In DNA, the CDR3 is TGTGCCAGCAGCTTCTATGGAAACACCATATATTTT.